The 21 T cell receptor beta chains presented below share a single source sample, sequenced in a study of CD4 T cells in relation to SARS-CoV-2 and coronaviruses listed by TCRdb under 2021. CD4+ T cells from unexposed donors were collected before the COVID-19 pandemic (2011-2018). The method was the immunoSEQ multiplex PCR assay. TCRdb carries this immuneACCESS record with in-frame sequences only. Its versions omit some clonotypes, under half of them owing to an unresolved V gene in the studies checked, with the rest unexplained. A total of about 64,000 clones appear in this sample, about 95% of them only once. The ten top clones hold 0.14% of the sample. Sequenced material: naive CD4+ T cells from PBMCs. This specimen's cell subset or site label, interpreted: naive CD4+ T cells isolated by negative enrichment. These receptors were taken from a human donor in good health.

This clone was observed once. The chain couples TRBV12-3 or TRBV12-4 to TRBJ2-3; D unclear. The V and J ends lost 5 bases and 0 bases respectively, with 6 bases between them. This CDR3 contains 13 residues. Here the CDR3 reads CASSPESTDTQYF. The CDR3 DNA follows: TGTGCCAGCAGTCCGGAGAGCACAGATACGCAGTATTTT.

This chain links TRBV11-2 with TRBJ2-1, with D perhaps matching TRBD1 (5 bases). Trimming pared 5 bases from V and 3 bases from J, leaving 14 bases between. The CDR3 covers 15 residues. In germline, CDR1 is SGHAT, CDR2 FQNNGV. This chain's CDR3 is CASSTRGADYNEQFF. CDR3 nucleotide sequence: TGTGCCAGCAGCACTCGTGGGGCCGACTACAATGAGCAGTTCTTC.

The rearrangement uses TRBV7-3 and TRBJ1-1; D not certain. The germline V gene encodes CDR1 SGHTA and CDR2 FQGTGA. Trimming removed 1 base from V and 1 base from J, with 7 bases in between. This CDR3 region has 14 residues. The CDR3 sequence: CASSLSPGNTEAFF. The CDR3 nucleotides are TGTGCCAGCAGCTTAAGCCCAGGGAACACTGAAGCTTTCTTT.

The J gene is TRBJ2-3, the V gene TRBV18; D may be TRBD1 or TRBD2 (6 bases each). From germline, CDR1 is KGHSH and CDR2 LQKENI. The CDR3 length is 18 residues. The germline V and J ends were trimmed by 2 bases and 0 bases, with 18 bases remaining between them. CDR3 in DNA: TGTGCCAGCTCACCATGGATACAGGGAGGTGGAAGCACAGATACGCAGTATTTT. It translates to CASSPWIQGGGSTDTQYF.

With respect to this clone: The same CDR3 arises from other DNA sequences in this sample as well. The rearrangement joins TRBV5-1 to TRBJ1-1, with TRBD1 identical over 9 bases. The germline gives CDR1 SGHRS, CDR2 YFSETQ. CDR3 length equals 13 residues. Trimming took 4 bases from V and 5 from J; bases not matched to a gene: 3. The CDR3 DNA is TGCGCCAGCAGCAGACAGGGGGATACTGAAGCTTTCTTT. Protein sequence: CASSRQGDTEAFF.

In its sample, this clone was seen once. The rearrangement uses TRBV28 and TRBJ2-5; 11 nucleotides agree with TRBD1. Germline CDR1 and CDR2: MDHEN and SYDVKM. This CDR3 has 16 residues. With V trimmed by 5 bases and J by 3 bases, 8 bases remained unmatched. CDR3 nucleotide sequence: TGTGCCAGCAGTCGCGGTCCGGGACAGGGGGAAGAGACCCAGTACTTC. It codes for CASSRGPGQGEETQYF. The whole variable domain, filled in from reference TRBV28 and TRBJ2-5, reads DVKVTQSSRYLVKRTGEKVFLECVQDMDHENMFWYRQDPGLGLRLIYFSYDVKMKEKGDIPEGYSVSREKKERFSLILESASTNQTSMYLCASSRGPGQGEETQYFGPGTRLLVL.

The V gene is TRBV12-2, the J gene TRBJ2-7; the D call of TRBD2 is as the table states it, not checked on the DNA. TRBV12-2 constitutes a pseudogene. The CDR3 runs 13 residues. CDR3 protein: CASSRPPSHEQYF. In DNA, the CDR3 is TGTGCAAGTTCTAGGCCCCCCTCTCACGAGCAGTACTTC.

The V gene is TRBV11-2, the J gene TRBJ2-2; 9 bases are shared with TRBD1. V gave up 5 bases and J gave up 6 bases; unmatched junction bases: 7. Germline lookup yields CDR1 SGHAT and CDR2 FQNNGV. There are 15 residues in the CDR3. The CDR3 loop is CASSHRTGVAGELFF. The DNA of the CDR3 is TGTGCCAGCAGCCACCGGACAGGGGTCGCCGGGGAGCTGTTTTTT.

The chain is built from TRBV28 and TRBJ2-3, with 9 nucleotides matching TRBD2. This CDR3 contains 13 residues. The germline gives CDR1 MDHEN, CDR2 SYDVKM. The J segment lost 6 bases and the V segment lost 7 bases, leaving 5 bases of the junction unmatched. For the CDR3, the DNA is TGTGCCAGCAAACTTAGCGGGAGTGATACGCAGTATTTT. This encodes CASKLSGSDTQYF.

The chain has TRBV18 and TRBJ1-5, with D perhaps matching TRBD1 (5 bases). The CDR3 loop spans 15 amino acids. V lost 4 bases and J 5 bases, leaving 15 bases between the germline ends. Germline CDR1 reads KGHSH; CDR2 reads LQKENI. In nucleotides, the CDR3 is TGTGCCAGCTCACTGCTGGGGAAAGGGGATCAGCCCCAGCATTTT. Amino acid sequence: CASSLLGKGDQPQHF.

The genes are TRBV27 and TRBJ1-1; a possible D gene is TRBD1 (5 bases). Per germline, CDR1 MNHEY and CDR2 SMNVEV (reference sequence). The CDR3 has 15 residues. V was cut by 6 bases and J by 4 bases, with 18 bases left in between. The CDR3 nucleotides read TGTGCCAGCAGCTCCCCAAGAACGGGGCGCACTGAAGCTTTCTTT. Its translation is CASSSPRTGRTEAFF.

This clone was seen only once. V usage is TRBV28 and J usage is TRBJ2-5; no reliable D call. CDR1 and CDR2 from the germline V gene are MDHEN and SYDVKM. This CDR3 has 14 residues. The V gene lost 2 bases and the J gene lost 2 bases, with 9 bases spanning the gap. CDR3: CASSLTVAQETQYF. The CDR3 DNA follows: TGTGCCAGCAGTTTAACGGTGGCGCAAGAGACCCAGTACTTC.

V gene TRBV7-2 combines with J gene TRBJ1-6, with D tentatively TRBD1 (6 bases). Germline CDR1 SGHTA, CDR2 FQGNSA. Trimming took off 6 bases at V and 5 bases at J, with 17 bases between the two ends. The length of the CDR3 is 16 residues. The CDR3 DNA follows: TGTGCCAGCAGACCTCATCCGGGACAAGATAATTCACCCCTCCACTTT. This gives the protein CASRPHPGQDNSPLHF.

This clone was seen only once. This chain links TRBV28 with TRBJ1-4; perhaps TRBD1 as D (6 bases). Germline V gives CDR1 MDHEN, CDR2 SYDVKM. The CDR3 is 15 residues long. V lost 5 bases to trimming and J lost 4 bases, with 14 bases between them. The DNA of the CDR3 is TGTGCCAGCAGTACCCAGACAGGACATAATGAAAAACTGTTTTTT. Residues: CASSTQTGHNEKLFF.

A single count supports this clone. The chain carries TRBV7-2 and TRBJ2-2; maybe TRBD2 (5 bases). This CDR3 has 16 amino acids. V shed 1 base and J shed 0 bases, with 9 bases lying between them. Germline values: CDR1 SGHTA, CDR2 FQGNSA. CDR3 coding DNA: TGTGCCAGCAGCTTAGTTCTAGCCGCGAACACCGGGGAGCTGTTTTTT. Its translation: CASSLVLAANTGELFF.

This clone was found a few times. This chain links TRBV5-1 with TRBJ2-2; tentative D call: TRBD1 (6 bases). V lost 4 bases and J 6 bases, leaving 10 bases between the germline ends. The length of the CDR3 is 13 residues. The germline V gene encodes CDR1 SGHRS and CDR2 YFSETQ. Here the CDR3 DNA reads TGCGCCAGCAGCGTGGGGGCCCCCGGGGAGCTGTTTTTT. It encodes CASSVGAPGELFF. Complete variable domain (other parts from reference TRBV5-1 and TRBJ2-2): KAGVTQTPRYLIKTRGQQVTLSCSPISGHRSVSWYQQTPGQGLQFLFEYFSETQRNKGNFPGRFSGRQFSNSRSEMNVSTLELGDSALYLCASSVGAPGELFFGEGSRLTVL.

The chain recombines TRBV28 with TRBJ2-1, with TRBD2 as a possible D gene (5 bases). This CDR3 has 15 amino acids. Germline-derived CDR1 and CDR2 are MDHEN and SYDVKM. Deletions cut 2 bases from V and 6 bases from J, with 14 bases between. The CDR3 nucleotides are TGTGCCAGCAGTTTACCCCTCGACTATTTCAATGAGCAGTTCTTC. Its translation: CASSLPLDYFNEQFF.

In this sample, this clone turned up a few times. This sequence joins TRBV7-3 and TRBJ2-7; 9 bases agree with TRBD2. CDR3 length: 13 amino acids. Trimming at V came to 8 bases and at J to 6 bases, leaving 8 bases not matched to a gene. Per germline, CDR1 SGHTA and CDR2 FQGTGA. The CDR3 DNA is TGTGCCAGCCGTATTAGCGGGAGTTCCGAGCAGTACTTC. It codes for CASRISGSSEQYF.

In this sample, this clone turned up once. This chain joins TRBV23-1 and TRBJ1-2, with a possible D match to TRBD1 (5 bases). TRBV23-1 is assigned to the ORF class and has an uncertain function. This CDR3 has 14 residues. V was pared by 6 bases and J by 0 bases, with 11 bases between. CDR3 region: CASSNRTSNYGYTF. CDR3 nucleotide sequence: TGCGCCAGCAGCAACAGGACTTCTAACTATGGCTACACCTTC.

The CDR3 sequence: CASSEDTREQYF. Here the CDR3 DNA reads TGTGCCAGCAGTGAGGACACGAGGGAGCAGTACTTC. The J gene is TRBJ2-7, the V gene TRBV12-3 or TRBV12-4; D might be TRBD1 (5 bases). V lost 5 bases and J 7 bases, leaving 12 bases between the germline ends. The CDR3 has 12 amino acids.

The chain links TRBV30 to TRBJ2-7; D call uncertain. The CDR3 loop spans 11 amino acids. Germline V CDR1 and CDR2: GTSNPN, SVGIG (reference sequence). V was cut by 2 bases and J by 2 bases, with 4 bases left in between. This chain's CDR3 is CAWSTAYEQYF. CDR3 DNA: TGTGCCTGGAGTACTGCCTACGAGCAGTACTTC.